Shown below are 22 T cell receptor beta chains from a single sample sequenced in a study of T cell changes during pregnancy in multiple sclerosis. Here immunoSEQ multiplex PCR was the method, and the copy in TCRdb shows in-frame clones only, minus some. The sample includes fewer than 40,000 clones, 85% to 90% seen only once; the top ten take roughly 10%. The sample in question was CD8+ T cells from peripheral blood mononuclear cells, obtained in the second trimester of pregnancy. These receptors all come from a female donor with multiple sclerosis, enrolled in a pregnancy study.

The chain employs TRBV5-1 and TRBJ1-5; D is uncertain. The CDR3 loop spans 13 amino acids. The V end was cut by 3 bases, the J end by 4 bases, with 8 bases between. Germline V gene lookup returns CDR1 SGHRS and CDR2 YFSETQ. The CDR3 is CASSSYVNQPQHF. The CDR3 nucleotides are TGCGCCAGCAGCTCGTATGTTAATCAGCCCCAGCATTTT.

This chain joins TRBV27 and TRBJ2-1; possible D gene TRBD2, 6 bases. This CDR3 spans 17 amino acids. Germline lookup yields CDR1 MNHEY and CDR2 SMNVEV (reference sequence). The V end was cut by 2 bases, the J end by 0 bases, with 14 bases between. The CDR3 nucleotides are TGTGCCAGCAGTTTAGGGGGTAGCGGCCTCTCCTACAATGAGCAGTTCTTC. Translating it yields CASSLGGSGLSYNEQFF.

The CDR3 spells CASSLGDRGTGYYEQYF. The CDR3 region has the DNA TGTGCCAGCAGTTTAGGGGACAGGGGCACGGGCTACTACGAGCAGTACTTC. The V gene is TRBV27, the J gene TRBJ2-7, with 10 bases identical to TRBD1. The CDR3 is 17 residues long. V gave up 2 bases and J gave up 3 bases; unmatched junction bases: 10. In germline, CDR1 is MNHEY, CDR2 SMNVEV (reference sequence).

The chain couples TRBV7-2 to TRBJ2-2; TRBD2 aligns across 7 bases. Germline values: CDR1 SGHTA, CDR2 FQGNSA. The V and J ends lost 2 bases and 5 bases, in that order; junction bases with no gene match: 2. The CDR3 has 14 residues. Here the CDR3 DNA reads TGTGCCAGCAGCTTACAGCGGGGTACCGGGGAGCTGTTTTTT. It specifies CASSLQRGTGELFF.

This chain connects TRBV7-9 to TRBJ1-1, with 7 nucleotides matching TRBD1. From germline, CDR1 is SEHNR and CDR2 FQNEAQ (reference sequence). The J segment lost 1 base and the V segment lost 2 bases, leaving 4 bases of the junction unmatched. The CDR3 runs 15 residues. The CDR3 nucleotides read TGTGCCAGCAGCTTAAACAGGGGAAAGAACACTGAAGCTTTCTTT. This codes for CASSLNRGKNTEAFF.

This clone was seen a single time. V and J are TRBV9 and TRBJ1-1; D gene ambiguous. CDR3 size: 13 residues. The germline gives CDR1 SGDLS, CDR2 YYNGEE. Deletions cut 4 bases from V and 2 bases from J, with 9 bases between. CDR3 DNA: TGTGCCAGCAGCCCACCGGTTAACACTGAAGCTTTCTTT. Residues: CASSPPVNTEAFF.

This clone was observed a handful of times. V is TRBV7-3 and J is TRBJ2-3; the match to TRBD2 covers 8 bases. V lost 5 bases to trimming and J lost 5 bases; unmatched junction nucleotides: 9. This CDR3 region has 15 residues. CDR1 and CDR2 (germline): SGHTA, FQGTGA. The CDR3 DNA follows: TGTGCCAGCAGCCCAATCGGGGGGGCAGGAGATACGCAGTATTTT. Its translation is CASSPIGGAGDTQYF.

CDR3 amino acids: CASSQDDRVYSNQPQHF. The CDR3 DNA reads TGTGCCAGCAGCCAGGATGACAGGGTTTATAGCAATCAGCCCCAGCATTTT. The chain recombines TRBV4-2 with TRBJ1-5, with 7 bases that match TRBD1. This CDR3 spans 17 amino acids. Germline CDR1 is LGHNA and CDR2 is YNFKEQ. V gave up 3 bases and J gave up 0 bases; unmatched junction bases: 8.

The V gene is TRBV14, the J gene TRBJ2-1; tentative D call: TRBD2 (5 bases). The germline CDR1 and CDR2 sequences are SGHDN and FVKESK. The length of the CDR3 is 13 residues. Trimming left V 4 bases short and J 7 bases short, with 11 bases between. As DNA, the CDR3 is TGTGCCAGCAGCCCAGGACTCTGGAATGAGCAGTTCTTC. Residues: CASSPGLWNEQFF.

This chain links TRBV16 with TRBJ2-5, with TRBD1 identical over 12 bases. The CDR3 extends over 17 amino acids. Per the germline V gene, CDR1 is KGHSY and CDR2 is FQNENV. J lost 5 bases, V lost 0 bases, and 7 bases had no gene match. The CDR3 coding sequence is TGTGCCAGCAGCCAATCGGTGGGACAGGGGGCTCGGGAGACCCAGTACTTC. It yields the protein CASSQSVGQGARETQYF.

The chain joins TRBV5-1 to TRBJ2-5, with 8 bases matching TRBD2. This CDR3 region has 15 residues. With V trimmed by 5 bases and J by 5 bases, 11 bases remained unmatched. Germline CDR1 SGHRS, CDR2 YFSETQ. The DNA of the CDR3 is TGCGCCAGCAGTTTCGAACGGGGGGGCGGGGAGACCCAGTACTTC. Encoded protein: CASSFERGGGETQYF. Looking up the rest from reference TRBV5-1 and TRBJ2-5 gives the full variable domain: KAGVTQTPRYLIKTRGQQVTLSCSPISGHRSVSWYQQTPGQGLQFLFEYFSETQRNKGNFPGRFSGRQFSNSRSEMNVSTLELGDSALYLCASSFERGGGETQYFGPGTRLLVL.

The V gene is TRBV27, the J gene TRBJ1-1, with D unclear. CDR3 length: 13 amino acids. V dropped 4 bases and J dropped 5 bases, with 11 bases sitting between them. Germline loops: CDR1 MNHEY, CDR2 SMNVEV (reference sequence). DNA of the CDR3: TGTGCCAGCAGTTACCTCCGGGGTACTGAAGCTTTCTTT. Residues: CASSYLRGTEAFF.

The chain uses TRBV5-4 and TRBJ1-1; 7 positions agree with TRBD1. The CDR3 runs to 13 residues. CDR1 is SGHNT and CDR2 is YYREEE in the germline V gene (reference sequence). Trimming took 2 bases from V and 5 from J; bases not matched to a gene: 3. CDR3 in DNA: TGTGCCAGCAGCTTACAGGGGCAAACTGAAGCTTTCTTT. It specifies CASSLQGQTEAFF.

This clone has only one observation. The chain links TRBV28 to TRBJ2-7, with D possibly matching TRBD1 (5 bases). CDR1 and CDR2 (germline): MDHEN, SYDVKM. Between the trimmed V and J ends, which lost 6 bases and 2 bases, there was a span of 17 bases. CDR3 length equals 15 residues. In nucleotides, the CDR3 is TGTGCCAGCAGCCCCGAAACAGGTAGCCCCTACGAGCAGTACTTC. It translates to CASSPETGSPYEQYF.

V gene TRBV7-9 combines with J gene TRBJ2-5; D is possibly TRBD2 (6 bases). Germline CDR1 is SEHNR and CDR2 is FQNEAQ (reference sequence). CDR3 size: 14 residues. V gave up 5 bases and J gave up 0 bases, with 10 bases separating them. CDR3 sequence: CASSTERDQETQYF. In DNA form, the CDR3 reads TGTGCCAGCAGCACCGAGCGGGACCAAGAGACCCAGTACTTC.

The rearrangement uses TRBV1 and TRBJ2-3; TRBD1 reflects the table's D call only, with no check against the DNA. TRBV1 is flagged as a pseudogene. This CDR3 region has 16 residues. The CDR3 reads CTSSQDQGTEPDTQYF. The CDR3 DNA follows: TGCACCAGCAGCCAAGATCAAGGGACAGAACCAGATACGCAGTATTTT.

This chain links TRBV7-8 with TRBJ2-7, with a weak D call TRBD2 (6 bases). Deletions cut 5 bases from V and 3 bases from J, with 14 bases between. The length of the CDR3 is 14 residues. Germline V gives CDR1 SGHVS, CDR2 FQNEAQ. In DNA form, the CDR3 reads TGTGCCAGCAGCATAAGGGAGGATGTCTACGAGCAGTACTTC. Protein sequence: CASSIREDVYEQYF.

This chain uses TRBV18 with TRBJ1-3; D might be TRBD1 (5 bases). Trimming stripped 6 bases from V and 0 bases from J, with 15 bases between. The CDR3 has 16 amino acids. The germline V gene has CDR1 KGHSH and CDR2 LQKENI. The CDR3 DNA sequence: TGTGCCAGCTCCCCGGGCGGGGGAAGCTCTGGAAACACCATATATTTT. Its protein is CASSPGGGSSGNTIYF.

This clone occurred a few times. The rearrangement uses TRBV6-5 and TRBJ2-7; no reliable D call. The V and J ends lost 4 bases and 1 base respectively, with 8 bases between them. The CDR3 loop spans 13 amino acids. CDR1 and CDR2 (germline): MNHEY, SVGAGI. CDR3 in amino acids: CASSSTASYEQYF. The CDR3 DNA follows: TGTGCCAGCAGTTCCACAGCTTCCTACGAGCAGTACTTC.

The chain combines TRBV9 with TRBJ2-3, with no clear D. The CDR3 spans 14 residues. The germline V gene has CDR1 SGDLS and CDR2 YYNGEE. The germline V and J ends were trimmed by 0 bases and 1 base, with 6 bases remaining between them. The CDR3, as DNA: TGTGCCAGCAGCGTAGCAAGCGGCACAGATACGCAGTATTTT. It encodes CASSVASGTDTQYF.

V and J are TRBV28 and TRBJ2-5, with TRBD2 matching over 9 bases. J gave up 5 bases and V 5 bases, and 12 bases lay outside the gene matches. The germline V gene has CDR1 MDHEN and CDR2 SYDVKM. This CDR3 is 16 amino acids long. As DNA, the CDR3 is TGTGCCAGCAGTCGATTTATAGCGGGAGCGTGGGAGACCCAGTACTTC. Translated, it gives CASSRFIAGAWETQYF.

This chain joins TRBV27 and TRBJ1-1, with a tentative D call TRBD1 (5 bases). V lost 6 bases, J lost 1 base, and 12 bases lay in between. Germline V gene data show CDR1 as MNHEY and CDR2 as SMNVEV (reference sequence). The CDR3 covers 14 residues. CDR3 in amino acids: CASRIGGSNTEAFF. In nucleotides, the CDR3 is TGTGCCAGCAGAATCGGGGGATCGAACACTGAAGCTTTCTTT.